The source of this T cell receptor (beta chain) is a study of cytomegalovirus exposure and HLA in healthy donors (TCRdb year 2017). Some background on the complete study: An earlier analysis of about 530 of the donors reported around 280 Gb of sequence data and 95 million to 130 million unique TCR beta sequences obtained from roughly 180 million T cells. An early release that covered fewer than 800 HLA-typed donors contained approximately 300 gigabases of sequencing data and 75 million to 100 million unique TCR sequences. The genetic ancestry cluster associated with self-reported Caucasian donors included about 81% of the roughly 400 genotyped donors. The study aimed to test whether cataloging public T cell receptors could reveal signatures of past pathogen exposure. The study used immunosequencing to profile the T cell repertoires of approximately 650 subjects and linked those repertoires to cytomegalovirus serostatus. Along with the roughly 700-subject first cohort, a separate validation cohort of about 110 different subjects was used. To predict cytomegalovirus infection status, the study brought together high-throughput TCR immunosequencing, statistical association of individual TCRs with disease status, and machine learning. To study patterns of TCR occurrence, a later analysis re-analyzed previously published TCR beta repertoires from 666 donors and added high-resolution HLA genotyping. In the later analysis, no new phenotypic data were used to find candidate immune exposures; instead, reliance was placed on TCR beta sequences and their occurrence across donors. An earlier analysis of a few hundred of the donors applied high-throughput TCR beta sequencing to assess whether each TCR beta V gene segment acted as functional or pseudogenic. Donor age, sex, ethnicity and CMV serostatus were compiled alongside the repertoire data. A later genetic analysis took genome-wide SNP genotypes for about 65% of the roughly 670 donors and used that subset as a discovery cohort. Every repertoire in the discovery cohort had been generated on one and the same sequencing platform. Class I and class II HLA loci were covered by the typing at four-digit resolution. The number of typed donors differed by locus: roughly 629-630 for A, B, C, DRB1 and DQB1; 500 to 550 for DQA1; approximately 600 for DPA1; and approximately 450 for DPB1. Roughly five DR-DQ haplotypes were handled as single units for association and clustering because linkage in the cohort was strong. Among approximately 370 genotyped donors of the cohort, an average of about 240,000 unique TCR beta nucleotide sequences was sequenced per donor, of which about 18% were non-productive.

Beyond this particular receptor, the publication reports: In a later analysis, HLA-associated TCR beta chains showed more clonal expansion and lower generation probabilities than non-associated chains that were equally common. Three of the identified cytomegalovirus-associated TCR beta chains were confirmed in vitro to be specific for cytomegalovirus antigens. This cohort had only TCR beta chains sequenced, and the lack of alpha or paired-chain data limited which features could be detected. Presence/absence analyses assumed roughly uniform sequencing depth across donors, an assumption that may not hold. Immune exposure information for the cohort was limited to CMV serostatus. A further reported finding was that TCR beta sequences accurately predicted the HLA-A and HLA-B alleles for most subjects in the first cohort. In a later analysis, most CMV-associated TCR beta chains were found to appear HLA-restricted, with HLA associations seemingly driven largely by CMV exposure. In the study, about 150 TCR beta chains were listed as associated with cytomegalovirus. Correlated functional status among segregating V segments might be attributable to linkage disequilibrium, but an unknown experimental factor could not be ruled out. A group of highly shared sequence variants was considered likely to be a technical artifact of the sequencing pipeline. Assigning TCR associations to individual alleles was difficult when HLA alleles, especially DR and DQ, strongly co-occurred. According to a later analysis, parvovirus B19, influenza, CMV and Epstein-Barr virus appeared linked to several top co-occurrence clusters. In an earlier analysis of roughly 560 of the donors, most TCR beta V segments were observed in productive rearrangements about 90% or about 30% of the time, broadly matching IMGT annotations. In a later genetic analysis, fewer N-insertions in productive TCRs were reported among donors in an Asian-associated ancestry cluster than the approximately 670-donor mean. A later analysis found that TCR association rates varied across HLA loci, with DRB1 alleles showing the most associated TCRs and HLA-C alleles the fewest. Specific HLA alleles were associated with 15,000 to 20,000 TCR beta sequences at a false discovery rate of 0.05 in a later analysis. In a later genetic analysis, a missense DCLRE1C variant was associated with V-gene and J-gene trimming of TCR beta chains, and the association was replicated in an independent cohort. The authors suggested that the approach could potentially be extended to other disease states and immunological phenotypes. Across donors, most TCR sequences were observed very rarely, whereas some public TCRs were present in many individuals. Because counts were too low, about 18 rarely observed V segments, including chromosome 9 orphons, were excluded from the earlier analysis of several hundred of the donors. Cytomegalovirus status was reported to be diagnosed by the classifier with high specificity and sensitivity in both the original and validation cohorts. Because some donors lacked HLA typing at each locus, the association tests relied only on the typed subset.

The cohort was made up of 666 healthy bone marrow donors. All cohort members were sampled while nominally healthy, although unrecorded immune exposures were likely present. The donor was CMV seronegative and was included in the group of a few hundred seronegative cohort members. A peripheral blood sample was provided by each donor, and peripheral blood mononuclear cells were used for TCR beta sequencing. Genomic DNA extraction from the blood cell samples was performed with the Qiagen DNeasy Blood Extraction Kit. Receptors were amplified or captured by the immunoSEQ multiplex PCR assay. A mixture of 60 forward primers for TCR Vbeta segments and 13 reverse primers for TCR Jbeta segments was used in the multiplex PCR. The CDR3 region of rearranged TCR beta genes was amplified from genomic DNA with a multiplex PCR assay. The amplified TCR beta libraries were sequenced on the Illumina HiSeq System as 87-base-pair reads. Under the source paper's analysis protocol: Across the 600 to 700 repertoires, a later analysis counted 78 million or so unique TCR beta chains, about 10 million of which were shared by at least two donors. Raw reads were error-corrected and collapsed into unique sequences with a nearest-neighbor algorithm that merged closely related sequences to remove PCR and sequencing errors. V, D and J gene segments were assigned by aligning CDR3 sequences to IMGT reference sequences. Each retained sequence needed at least a six-nucleotide match to both a V gene segment and a J gene segment. Rearrangements were classified as productive when the CDR3 lacked stop codons and remained in frame with V and J, and all other rearrangements were classified as non-productive. Following IMGT convention, CDR3 was defined as the stretch from the second conserved V-encoded cysteine to the conserved J-encoded phenylalanine. The earlier analysis of 587 of the donors excluded sequences that lacked an unambiguous match to a single V gene segment. In an earlier analysis of around 590 of the donors, a V segment was called functional when productive rearrangements were above 56.7%, and segregating when the standard deviation between donors exceeded 5%. To diagnose cytomegalovirus status from the catalog of TCR beta chain sequences, a statistical classification framework was built. In a later analysis, TCR nucleotide sequences were compared against IMGT/GENE-DB human TR gene sequences so that V and J genes could be assigned. Using the TCRdist pipeline, a later analysis assigned CDR3 sequences along with most-parsimonious VDJ recombination scenarios. In a later analysis, each TCR beta chain was defined by its CDR3 amino acid sequence together with its V-gene family, and reads lacking a unique V-gene family were excluded. A later analysis removed roughly 590 highly shared, low-generation-probability nucleotide sequences to deal with suspected cross-contamination and a sequencing artifact. In a later analysis, a clonal expansion index was calculated for each public chain from normalized within-repertoire ranks of inferred template counts. Generation probabilities in a later analysis came from a VDJ recombination model fitted to out-of-frame rearrangements, and those results were checked against IGoR. Hypergeometric tests were used in a later analysis to score TCR-TCR, TCR-HLA and TCR-CMV co-occurrence, with a repertoire-size bias correction applied to the TCR pairs. False discovery rates were estimated in a later analysis by permuting HLA or CMV assignments 20 times. In a later analysis, co-occurring TCRs were grouped using DBSCAN, and TCRdist sequence similarity was added for clustering within HLA-allele-positive subsets. Co-occurrence clustering excluded repertoires with fewer than 30,000 or more than 120,000 public chains, plus five with anomalous nucleotide sharing. As stored in TCRdb, this immuneACCESS dataset retains in-frame rearrangements with V and J assigned. A fraction of the clones does not appear; measured against another copy, unresolved V genes explain less than half of the discrepancy, and the remainder lacks a known reason. V and J calls and clone size are copied from that table; D and trimming were computed from the DNA. The sample table contains some 150,000 clones; only one count was recorded for around three quarters of them. The ten largest account for approximately 2.3% of the sample.

Notes on this clone: The specificity of this receptor is unknown. The sample holds no much larger clone one base away, and base qualities are not on file.

Sequenced input: PBMCs. The origin of this receptor is a man aged 25-45 years in good health and CMV-seronegative.

CDR3 reads: CASSLTGKGYTF. The DNA is TGTGCCAGCAGCTTGACAGGGAAGGGCTACACCTTC. This sequence uses TRBV11-2 and TRBJ1-2, and TRBD1 aligns with 7 junction nucleotides. V has 3 bases trimmed and J has 8 bases trimmed; junction bases matching no gene number 3. The germline V gene yields SGHAT for CDR1 and FQNNGV for CDR2. Taken from cysteine to phenylalanine, the CDR3 has 12 residues. Just CDR3 DNA is preserved here, 36 bases in frame from base 1.